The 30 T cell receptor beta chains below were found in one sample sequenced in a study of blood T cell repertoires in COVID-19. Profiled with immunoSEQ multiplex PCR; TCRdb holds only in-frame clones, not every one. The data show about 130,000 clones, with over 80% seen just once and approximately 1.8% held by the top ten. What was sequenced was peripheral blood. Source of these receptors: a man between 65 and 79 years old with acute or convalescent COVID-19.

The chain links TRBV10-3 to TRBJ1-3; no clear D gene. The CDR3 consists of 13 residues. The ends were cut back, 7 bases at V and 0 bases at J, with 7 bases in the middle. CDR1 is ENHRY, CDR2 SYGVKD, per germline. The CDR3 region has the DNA TGTGCCATCACCGCGGTCTCTGGAAACACCATATATTTT. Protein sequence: CAITAVSGNTIYF.

The CDR3, as DNA: TGCGCCAGCAGCTTAGACAGCCCTAACTATGGCTACACCTTC. Translated, it gives CASSLDSPNYGYTF. The chain links TRBV5-1 to TRBJ1-2, with D tentatively TRBD1 (5 bases). Trimming cost V 2 bases and J 0 bases, with 8 bases left between them. This CDR3 comprises 14 residues. Germline assignment: CDR1 SGHRS and CDR2 YFSETQ.

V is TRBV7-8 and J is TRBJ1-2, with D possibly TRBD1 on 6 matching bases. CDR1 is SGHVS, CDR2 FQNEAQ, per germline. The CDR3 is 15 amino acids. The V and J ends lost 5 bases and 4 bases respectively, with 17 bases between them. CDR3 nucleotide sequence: TGTGCCAGCAGCCTAGGGACATCCTGGGGCTATGGCTACACCTTC. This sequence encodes CASSLGTSWGYGYTF.

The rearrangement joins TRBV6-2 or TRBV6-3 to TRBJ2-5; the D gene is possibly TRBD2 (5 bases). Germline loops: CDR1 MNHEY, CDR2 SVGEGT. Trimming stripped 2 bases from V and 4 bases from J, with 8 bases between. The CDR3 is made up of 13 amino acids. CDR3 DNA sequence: TGTGCCAGCAGTTACGGAGGAAGAGAGACCCAGTACTTC. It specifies CASSYGGRETQYF.

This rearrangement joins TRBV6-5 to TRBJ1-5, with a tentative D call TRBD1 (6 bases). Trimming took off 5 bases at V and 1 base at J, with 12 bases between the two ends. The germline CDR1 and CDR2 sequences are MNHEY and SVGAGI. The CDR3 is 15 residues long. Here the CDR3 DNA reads TGTGCCAGCAGTAACAGGGACGGCAGCAATCAGCCCCAGCATTTT. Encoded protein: CASSNRDGSNQPQHF.

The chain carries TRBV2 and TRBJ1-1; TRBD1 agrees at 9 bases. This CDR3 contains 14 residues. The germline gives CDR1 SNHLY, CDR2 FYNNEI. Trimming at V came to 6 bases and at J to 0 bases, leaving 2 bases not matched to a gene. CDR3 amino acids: CASRRTGVNTEAFF. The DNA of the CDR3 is TGTGCCAGCAGGAGGACAGGGGTGAACACTGAAGCTTTCTTT.

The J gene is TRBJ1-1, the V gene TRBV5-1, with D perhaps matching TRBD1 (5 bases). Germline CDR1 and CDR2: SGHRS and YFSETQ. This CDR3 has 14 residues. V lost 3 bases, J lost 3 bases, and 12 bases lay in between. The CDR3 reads CASSSGFADTEAFF. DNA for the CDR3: TGCGCCAGCAGCTCAGGGTTCGCGGACACTGAAGCTTTCTTT.

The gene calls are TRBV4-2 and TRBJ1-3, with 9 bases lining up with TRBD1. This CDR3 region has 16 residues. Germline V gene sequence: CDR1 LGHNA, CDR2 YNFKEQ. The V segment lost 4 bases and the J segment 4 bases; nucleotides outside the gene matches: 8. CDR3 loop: CASSPSGTGIGNTIYF. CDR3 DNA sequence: TGTGCCAGCAGCCCCTCCGGGACAGGGATCGGAAACACCATATATTTT.

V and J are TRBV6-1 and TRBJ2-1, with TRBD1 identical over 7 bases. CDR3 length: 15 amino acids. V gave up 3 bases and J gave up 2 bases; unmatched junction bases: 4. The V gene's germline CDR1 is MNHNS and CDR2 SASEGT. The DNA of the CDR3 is TGTGCCAGCAGTGAGACAGGGATCCCCTACAATGAGCAGTTCTTC. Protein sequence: CASSETGIPYNEQFF.

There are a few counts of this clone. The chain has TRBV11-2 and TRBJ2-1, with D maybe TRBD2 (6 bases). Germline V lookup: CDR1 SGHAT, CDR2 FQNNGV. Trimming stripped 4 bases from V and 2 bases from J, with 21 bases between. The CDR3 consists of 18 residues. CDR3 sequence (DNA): TGTGCCAGCAGCTCAAAGACACTAGCCGACCGGACCTACAATGAGCAGTTCTTC. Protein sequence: CASSSKTLADRTYNEQFF.

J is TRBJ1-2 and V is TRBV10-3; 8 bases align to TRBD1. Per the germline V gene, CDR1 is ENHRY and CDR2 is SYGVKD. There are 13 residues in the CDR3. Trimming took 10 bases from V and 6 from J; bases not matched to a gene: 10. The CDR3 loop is CASSLSQGDGYTF. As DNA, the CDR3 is TGTGCCAGCTCTCTCTCACAGGGGGATGGCTACACCTTC.

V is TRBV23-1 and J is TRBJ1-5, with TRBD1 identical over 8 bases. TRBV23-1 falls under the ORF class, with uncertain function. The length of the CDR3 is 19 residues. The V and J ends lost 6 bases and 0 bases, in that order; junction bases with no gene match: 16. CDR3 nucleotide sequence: TGCGCCAGCAGACCCCACCCCGCAGGGGGCAGGCATAGCAATCAGCCCCAGCATTTT. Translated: CASRPHPAGGRHSNQPQHF.

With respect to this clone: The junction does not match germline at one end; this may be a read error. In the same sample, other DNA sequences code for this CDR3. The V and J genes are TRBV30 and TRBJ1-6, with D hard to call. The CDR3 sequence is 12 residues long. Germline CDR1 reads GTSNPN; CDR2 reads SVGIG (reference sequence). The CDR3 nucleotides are TGCGCCTGGAGTGTAACTGCTTCACCCCTCCACTTT. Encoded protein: CAWSVTASPLHF.

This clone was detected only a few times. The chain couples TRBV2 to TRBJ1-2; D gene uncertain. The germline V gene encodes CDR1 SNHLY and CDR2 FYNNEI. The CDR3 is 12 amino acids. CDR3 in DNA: TGTGCTCTATCGCCCTCTAACTATGGCTACACCTTC. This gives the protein CALSPSNYGYTF.

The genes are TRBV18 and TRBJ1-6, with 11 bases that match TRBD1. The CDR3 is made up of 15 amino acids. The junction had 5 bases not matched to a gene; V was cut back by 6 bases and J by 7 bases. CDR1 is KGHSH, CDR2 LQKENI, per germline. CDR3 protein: CASSRGTGGNSPLHF. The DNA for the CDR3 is TGTGCCAGCTCCCGCGGGACAGGGGGGAATTCACCCCTCCACTTT.

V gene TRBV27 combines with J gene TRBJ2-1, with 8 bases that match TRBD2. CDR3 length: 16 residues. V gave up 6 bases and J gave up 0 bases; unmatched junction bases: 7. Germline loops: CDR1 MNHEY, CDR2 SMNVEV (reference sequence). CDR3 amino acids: CASSPIAGSSYNEQFF. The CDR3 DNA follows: TGTGCCAGCAGCCCTATAGCGGGGAGCTCCTACAATGAGCAGTTCTTC.

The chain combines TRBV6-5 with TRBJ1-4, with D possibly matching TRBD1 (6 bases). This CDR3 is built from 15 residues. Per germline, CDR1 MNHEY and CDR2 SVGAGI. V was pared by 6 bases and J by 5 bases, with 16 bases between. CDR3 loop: CASRSTGFGNEKLFF. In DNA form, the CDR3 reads TGTGCCAGCAGATCTACAGGGTTTGGGAATGAAAAACTGTTTTTT.

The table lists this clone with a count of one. The CDR3 here is CASSSPATSNEQFF. CDR3 sequence (DNA): TGTGCCAGCAGCTCCCCCGCGACTAGCAATGAGCAGTTCTTC. The chain carries TRBV7-9 and TRBJ2-1; tentative D call: TRBD2 (6 bases). From germline, CDR1 is SEHNR and CDR2 FQNEAQ (reference sequence). The CDR3 covers 14 residues. V gave up 4 bases and J gave up 6 bases, with 13 bases separating them. The full variable domain, its missing parts supplied by reference TRBV7-9 and TRBJ2-1, is DTGVSQNPRHKITKRGQNVTFRCDPISEHNRLYWYRQTLGQGPEFLTYFQNEAQLEKSRLLSDRFSAERPKGSFSTLEIQRTEQGDSAMYLCASSSPATSNEQFFGPGTRLTVL.

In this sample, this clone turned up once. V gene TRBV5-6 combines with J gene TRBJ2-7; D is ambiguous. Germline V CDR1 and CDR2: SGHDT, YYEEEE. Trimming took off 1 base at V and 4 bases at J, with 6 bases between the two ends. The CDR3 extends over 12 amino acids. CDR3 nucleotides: TGTGCCAGCAGCTTGTCTCCGTACGAGCAGTACTTC. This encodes CASSLSPYEQYF. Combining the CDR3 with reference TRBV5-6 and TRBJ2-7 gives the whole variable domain DAGVTQSPTHLIKTRGQQVTLRCSPKSGHDTVSWYQQALGQGPQFIFQYYEEEERQRGNFPDRFSGHQFPNYSSELNVNALLLGDSALYLCASSLSPYEQYFGPGTRLTVT.

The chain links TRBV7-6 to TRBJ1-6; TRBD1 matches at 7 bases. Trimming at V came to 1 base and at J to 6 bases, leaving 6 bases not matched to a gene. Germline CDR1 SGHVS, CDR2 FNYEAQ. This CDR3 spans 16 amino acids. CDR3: CASSLGGGLTNSPLHF. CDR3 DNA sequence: TGTGCCAGCAGCTTAGGAGGGGGCCTCACTAATTCACCCCTCCACTTT.

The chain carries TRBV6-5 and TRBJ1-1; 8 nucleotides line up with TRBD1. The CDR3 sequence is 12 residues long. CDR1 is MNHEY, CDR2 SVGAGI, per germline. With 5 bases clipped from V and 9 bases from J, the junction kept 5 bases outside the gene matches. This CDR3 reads CASSTDRGKAFF. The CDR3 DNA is TGTGCCAGCAGTACCGACAGGGGCAAAGCTTTCTTT.

Here the CDR3 DNA reads TGCGCCAGTTCCCTTAGCGGGGCCAACAATGAGCAGTTCTTC. It is translated as CASSLSGANNEQFF. This chain connects TRBV10-1 to TRBJ2-1; TRBD2 aligns across 8 bases. Germline V gives CDR1 WNHNN, CDR2 SYGVQD (reference sequence). With 9 bases clipped from V and 5 bases from J, the junction kept 9 bases outside the gene matches. The CDR3 is 14 amino acids.

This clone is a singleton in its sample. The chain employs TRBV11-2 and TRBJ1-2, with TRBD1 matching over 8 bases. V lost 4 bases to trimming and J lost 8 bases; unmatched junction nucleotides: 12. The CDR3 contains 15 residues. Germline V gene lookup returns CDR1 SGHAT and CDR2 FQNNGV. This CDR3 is CASSSRWDRMGGYTF. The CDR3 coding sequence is TGTGCCAGCAGCTCCCGCTGGGACAGGATGGGAGGCTACACCTTC.

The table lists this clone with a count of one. The CDR3, as DNA: TGTGCCAGCAGTCCCAGGGACAGCAAGGGCTATGGCTACACCTTC. Translation gives CASSPRDSKGYGYTF. This sequence joins TRBV27 and TRBJ1-2; 7 positions match TRBD1. J was trimmed by 4 bases and V by 5 bases; bases with no gene match: 10. The CDR3 has 15 amino acids. From germline, CDR1 is MNHEY and CDR2 SMNVEV (reference sequence).

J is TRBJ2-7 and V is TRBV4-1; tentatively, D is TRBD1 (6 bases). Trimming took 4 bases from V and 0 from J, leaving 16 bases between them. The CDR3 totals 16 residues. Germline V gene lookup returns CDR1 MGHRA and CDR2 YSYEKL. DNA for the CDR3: TGCGCCAGCAGCCCCCAGACAGGATCTTACTCCTACGAGCAGTACTTC. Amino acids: CASSPQTGSYSYEQYF.

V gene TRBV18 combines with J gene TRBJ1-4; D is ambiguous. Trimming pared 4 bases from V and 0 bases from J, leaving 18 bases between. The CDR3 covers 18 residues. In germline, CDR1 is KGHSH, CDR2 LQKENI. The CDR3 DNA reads TGTGCCAGCTCACGGGAGGCCCTTAGCGCACCAACTAATGAAAAACTGTTTTTT. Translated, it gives CASSREALSAPTNEKLFF.

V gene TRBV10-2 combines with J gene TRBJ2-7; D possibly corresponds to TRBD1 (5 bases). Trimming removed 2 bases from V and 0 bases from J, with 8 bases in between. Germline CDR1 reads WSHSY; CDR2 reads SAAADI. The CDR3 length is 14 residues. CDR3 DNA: TGCGCCAGCAGTGAGGGACACCACTCCTACGAGCAGTACTTC. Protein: CASSEGHHSYEQYF.

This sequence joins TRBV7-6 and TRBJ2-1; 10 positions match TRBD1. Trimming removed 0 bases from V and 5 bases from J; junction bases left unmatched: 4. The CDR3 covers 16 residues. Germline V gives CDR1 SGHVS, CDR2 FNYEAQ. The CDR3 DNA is TGTGCCAGCAGCTTAGCGGGACAGGGGTTTAACAATGAGCAGTTCTTC. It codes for CASSLAGQGFNNEQFF.

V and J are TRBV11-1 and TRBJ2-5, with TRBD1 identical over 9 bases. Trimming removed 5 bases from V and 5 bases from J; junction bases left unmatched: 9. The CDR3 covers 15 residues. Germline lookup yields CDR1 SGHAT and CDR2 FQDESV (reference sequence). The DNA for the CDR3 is TGTGCCAGCAGCACCGGGACAGGGAATCGGGAGACCCAGTACTTC. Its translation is CASSTGTGNRETQYF.

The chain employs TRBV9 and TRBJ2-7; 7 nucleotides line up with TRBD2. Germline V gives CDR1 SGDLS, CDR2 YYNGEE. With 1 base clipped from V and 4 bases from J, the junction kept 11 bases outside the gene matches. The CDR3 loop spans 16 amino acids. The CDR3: CASSVSSSGDPYEQYF. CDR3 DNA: TGTGCCAGCAGCGTATCCTCCAGCGGGGACCCTTACGAGCAGTACTTC.